Listed below are T cell receptor beta chains from one sample, sequenced in a study of T cell responses to AZD1222 COVID-19 vaccine. TCRdb's table, derived via immunoSEQ multiplex PCR, lists solely in-frame clones and lacks some. The sample carries some 120,000 clones, about 93% recorded once. This sample comprised peripheral blood, obtained on day 0 of AZD1222 vaccination. These receptors came from an adult in good health. Both conserved end residues are part of each CDR3. The D gene is left open where the match is weak. Part of the rows lack a size; the others show once, few, many or a class for expanded clones.

CDR3nt: TGTGCCACCAGTGATCCGGGACAGGGGACAGATACGCAGTATTTT
CDR3aa: CATSDPGQGTDTQYF
j_gene: TRBJ2-3
abundance: .
d_gene: TRBD1
v_gene: TRBV24-1

CDR3nt: TGTGCCAGCAGCTTCACAGGTGCTCACGGAGAGCAGTACTTC
CDR3aa: CASSFTGAHGEQYF
j_gene: TRBJ2-7
abundance: .
d_gene: .
v_gene: TRBV7-9

CDR3nt: TGTGCCAGCAGTTACATCCGGACAGGGGCGGAGACCCAGTACTTC
CDR3aa: CASSYIRTGAETQYF
j_gene: TRBJ2-5
abundance: .
d_gene: TRBD1
v_gene: TRBV6-6

CDR3nt: TGTGCCAGCAGCTTTAAGGGTTGGGGTGAGAATGAGCAGTTCTTC
CDR3aa: CASSFKGWGENEQFF
j_gene: TRBJ2-1
abundance: .
d_gene: .
v_gene: TRBV7-9

CDR3nt: TGTGCCAGCAGTGAAGCTACTAGCGGGGGTTCAGATACGCAGTATTTT
CDR3aa: CASSEATSGGSDTQYF
j_gene: TRBJ2-3
abundance: .
d_gene: TRBD2
v_gene: TRBV2

CDR3nt: TGTGCCAGCAGCCCTCTAGGGGGAGAAGAGCAGTTCTTC
CDR3aa: CASSPLGGEEQFF
j_gene: TRBJ2-1
abundance: .
d_gene: .
v_gene: TRBV9

CDR3nt: TGTGCCAGCTCACCACCGATGACAGGGCGAGAGTACTTC
CDR3aa: CASSPPMTGREYF
j_gene: TRBJ2-7
abundance: .
d_gene: TRBD1
v_gene: TRBV18

CDR3nt: TGTGCCAGCAGCTTAGGACTAGCGGGGGCCCGCTCTCTATACTTC
CDR3aa: CASSLGLAGARSLYF
j_gene: TRBJ2-7
abundance: .
d_gene: TRBD2
v_gene: TRBV13

CDR3nt: TGTGCCAGCAGTCCTACAGGGAACACTGAAGCTTTCTTT
CDR3aa: CASSPTGNTEAFF
j_gene: TRBJ1-1
abundance: .
d_gene: .
v_gene: TRBV6-5

CDR3nt: TGTGCCACCAGCACTGGGACGGTCTACGAGCAGTACTTC
CDR3aa: CATSTGTVYEQYF
j_gene: TRBJ2-7
abundance: .
d_gene: .
v_gene: TRBV15

CDR3nt: TGTGCCAGTAGCCGACAGGGCCGAGAGACCCAGTACTTC
CDR3aa: CASSRQGRETQYF
j_gene: TRBJ2-5
abundance: .
d_gene: TRBD1
v_gene: TRBV19

CDR3nt: TGTGCCAGCAGCCCCACGGGACAGTATAATTCACCCCTCCACTTT
CDR3aa: CASSPTGQYNSPLHF
j_gene: TRBJ1-6
abundance: .
d_gene: TRBD1
v_gene: TRBV9

CDR3nt: TGCGCCAGCAGCTTGGAGGCGTCCTCTGGAAACACCATATATTTT
CDR3aa: CASSLEASSGNTIYF
j_gene: TRBJ1-3
abundance: .
d_gene: .
v_gene: TRBV5-1

CDR3nt: TGTGCCAGCAGACCCAGACCGGACTCCTACAATGAGCAGTTCTTC
CDR3aa: CASRPRPDSYNEQFF
j_gene: TRBJ2-1
abundance: .
d_gene: .
v_gene: TRBV5-6

CDR3nt: TGTGCCAGCGGGGTCGCGGGGAATAATTCACCCCTCCACTTT
CDR3aa: CASGVAGNNSPLHF
j_gene: TRBJ1-6
abundance: .
d_gene: .
v_gene: TRBV6-5

CDR3nt: TGCGCCAGCAGTGAGTTGACAGCCTCCTCTGGAAACACCATATATTTT
CDR3aa: CASSELTASSGNTIYF
j_gene: TRBJ1-3
abundance: .
d_gene: .
v_gene: TRBV10-2

CDR3nt: TGCGCCAGCAGTCAATCGACCTCTCTAGCAGGGGCCACCTCCTACGAGCAGTACTTC
CDR3aa: CASSQSTSLAGATSYEQYF
j_gene: TRBJ2-7
abundance: .
d_gene: .
v_gene: TRBV23-1

CDR3nt: TGTGCCAGCAGCCGTATCAGGACAGGGCCAACTAATGAAAAACTGTTTTTT
CDR3aa: CASSRIRTGPTNEKLFF
j_gene: TRBJ1-4
abundance: .
d_gene: TRBD1
v_gene: TRBV3-1/TRBV3-2

CDR3nt: TGTGCCAGCTCACCGCGAGGGGCCTCCTACAATGAGCAGTTCTTC
CDR3aa: CASSPRGASYNEQFF
j_gene: TRBJ2-1
abundance: once
d_gene: .
v_gene: TRBV18

CDR3nt: TGTGCCAGCAGCGAGGGGGCCGGGGTCACCTACGAGCAGTACTTC
CDR3aa: CASSEGAGVTYEQYF
j_gene: TRBJ2-7
abundance: .
d_gene: TRBD1
v_gene: TRBV9

CDR3nt: TGTGCCAGCAGCCAAGGACTAGCGGGGGGATACCAAGAGACCCAGTACTTC
CDR3aa: CASSQGLAGGYQETQYF
j_gene: TRBJ2-5
abundance: .
d_gene: TRBD2
v_gene: TRBV5-5

CDR3nt: TGTGCCAGCAGCGTAGCTCCACTGCGCCTGGGGGCTGAAGCTTTCTTT
CDR3aa: CASSVAPLRLGAEAFF
j_gene: TRBJ1-1
abundance: .
d_gene: .
v_gene: TRBV9

CDR3nt: TGTGCCAGCTCACCACCCCCAGGGGACGAGCAGTACTTC
CDR3aa: CASSPPPGDEQYF
j_gene: TRBJ2-7
abundance: once
d_gene: .
v_gene: TRBV18

CDR3nt: TGTGCCATCGGTACAGGGGGCGCAGGTGGCTACACCTTC
CDR3aa: CAIGTGGAGGYTF
j_gene: TRBJ1-2
abundance: .
d_gene: TRBD1
v_gene: TRBV10-3

CDR3nt: TGTGCCAGCAGGGGACAGGGGCTAGGTTCACCCCTCCACTTT
CDR3aa: CASRGQGLGSPLHF
j_gene: TRBJ1-6
abundance: .
d_gene: TRBD1
v_gene: TRBV6-5

CDR3nt: TGTGCCAGCAGCTTGACGGATACGCAGTATTTT
CDR3aa: CASSLTDTQYF
j_gene: TRBJ2-3
abundance: .
d_gene: .
v_gene: TRBV5-6

CDR3nt: TGTGCCAGCAGTCCGGACAAATTGAACACTGAAGCTTTCTTT
CDR3aa: CASSPDKLNTEAFF
j_gene: TRBJ1-1
abundance: .
d_gene: .
v_gene: TRBV28

CDR3nt: TGTGCCAGCAGCTTGGCCGACAGGCAACTTACCTTC
CDR3aa: CASSLADRQLTF
j_gene: TRBJ1-2
abundance: .
d_gene: .
v_gene: TRBV5-6

CDR3nt: TGTGCCAGCAGCCTTTCCTGGGGGGGGGCAATCTCCTACAATGAGCAGTTCTTC
CDR3aa: CASSLSWGGAISYNEQFF
j_gene: TRBJ2-1
abundance: .
d_gene: .
v_gene: TRBV3-1/TRBV3-2

CDR3nt: TGTGCCAGCAGCAACTCGGGCGGGGAGCAGTACTTC
CDR3aa: CASSNSGGEQYF
j_gene: TRBJ2-7
abundance: .
d_gene: .
v_gene: TRBV6-5

CDR3nt: TGTGCCAGCAGCTTGGCCAACAGGGGGGACTATGGCTACACCTTC
CDR3aa: CASSLANRGDYGYTF
j_gene: TRBJ1-2
abundance: .
d_gene: TRBD1
v_gene: TRBV5-5

CDR3nt: TGTGCCAGTAGTACCACTTCCGGGACAGGCTCTGGAAACACCATATATTTT
CDR3aa: CASSTTSGTGSGNTIYF
j_gene: TRBJ1-3
abundance: .
d_gene: TRBD1
v_gene: TRBV19

CDR3nt: TGTGCCAGCAGTCCCGTGGGGACATACTATGGCTACACCTTC
CDR3aa: CASSPVGTYYGYTF
j_gene: TRBJ1-2
abundance: .
d_gene: .
v_gene: TRBV6-5

CDR3nt: TGCGCCAGCAGCCACCAAAGGGGGGACAGGGTTTGGGAAAAACTGTTTTTT
CDR3aa: CASSHQRGDRVWEKLFF
j_gene: TRBJ1-4
abundance: .
d_gene: TRBD1
v_gene: TRBV4-1

CDR3nt: TGTGCCAGCAGGGGCTATGGCTACACCTTC
CDR3aa: CASRGYGYTF
j_gene: TRBJ1-2
abundance: .
d_gene: .
v_gene: TRBV9

CDR3nt: TGTGCCAGCAGCTTAGGATCGGACGGGCCCTACGAGCAGTACTTC
CDR3aa: CASSLGSDGPYEQYF
j_gene: TRBJ2-7
abundance: .
d_gene: .
v_gene: TRBV7-2

CDR3nt: TGTGCCAGCAGCCCCACAGGTGAAACGGCCTACGAGCAGTACTTC
CDR3aa: CASSPTGETAYEQYF
j_gene: TRBJ2-7
abundance: once
d_gene: .
v_gene: TRBV6-5

CDR3nt: TGCAGCGTTACCTTACCCAGGACGTTAAACACCATATATTTT
CDR3aa: CSVTLPRTLNTIYF
j_gene: TRBJ1-3
abundance: .
d_gene: .
v_gene: TRBV29-1

CDR3nt: TGTGCCAGCTCCCCAGGGGGGGCGCGGAATTCACCCCTCCACTTT
CDR3aa: CASSPGGARNSPLHF
j_gene: TRBJ1-6
abundance: .
d_gene: TRBD1
v_gene: TRBV18

CDR3nt: TGTGCCAGCAGCCGGGACCCCTATTACACTGAAGCTTTCTTT
CDR3aa: CASSRDPYYTEAFF
j_gene: TRBJ1-1
abundance: .
d_gene: .
v_gene: TRBV6-6

CDR3nt: TGTGCCAGTAGTCCCCCCGGGGACAGACACCGGGGCTATGGCTACACCTTC
CDR3aa: CASSPPGDRHRGYGYTF
j_gene: TRBJ1-2
abundance: .
d_gene: TRBD1
v_gene: TRBV19

CDR3nt: TGTGCCAGCAGCATACTAGCGGGGGGTAATGAGCAGTTCTTC
CDR3aa: CASSILAGGNEQFF
j_gene: TRBJ2-1
abundance: .
d_gene: TRBD2
v_gene: TRBV7-3

CDR3nt: TGTGCCAGCAGTTACTCGAGTAGTTCCGATGAGCAGTTCTTC
CDR3aa: CASSYSSSSDEQFF
j_gene: TRBJ2-1
abundance: .
d_gene: .
v_gene: TRBV6-5

CDR3nt: TGTGCCAGCAGCAAAAGGGACTCCGCAACCTACAATGAGCAGTTCTTC
CDR3aa: CASSKRDSATYNEQFF
j_gene: TRBJ2-1
abundance: .
d_gene: .
v_gene: TRBV6-6

CDR3nt: TGTGCCATTGGGGCCACAGGGATAAACACTGAAGCTTTCTTT
CDR3aa: CAIGATGINTEAFF
j_gene: TRBJ1-1
abundance: .
d_gene: .
v_gene: TRBV10-3